This T cell receptor beta chain is drawn from a study of blood T cell repertoires in COVID-19. Enrollees, roughly 18 to 89 years old, lived in about two dozen US areas. This CDR3 is 14 amino acids long. Per the germline V gene, CDR1 is LGHNA and CDR2 is YNFKEQ. The V end was cut by 8 bases, the J end by 7 bases, with 20 bases between. This clone was detected a few times. Source study methods: How many nucleated cells were present was estimated from reference gene primer amplification. Profiled with immunoSEQ multiplex PCR; TCRdb holds only in-frame clones, not every one. V and J calls and clone size are as listed in that table; D and trimming were resolved from the DNA. Among around 62,000 clones listed, more than 75% were seen once.

Input material: PBMCs or T cells enriched from blood (not recorded which). The V and J genes are TRBV4-2 and TRBJ1-2; D remains unclear. The clonotype was recovered from a woman in her 40s who had recovered from COVID-19. The CDR3 loop is CASQGAGRMIGYTF. CDR3 in DNA: TGTGCCAGCCAAGGAGCGGGTCGTATGATTGGCTACACCTTC.